This T cell receptor (beta chain) derives from a study of Graves' ophthalmopathy and Graves' hyperthyroidism. Beta-chain TCR CDR3 regions were amplified from RNA transcripts. HTBI primers served in a first-round RT-PCR, which a second-round multiplex PCR followed. From the multiplex PCR reads, TCRdb called clonotypes with MiXCR, one entry per CDR3 protein. This sample has 350,000 to 450,000 distinct CDR3 sequences, with approximately 16% found just once. Uncontrolled infections, pregnancy, lactation or other autoimmune diseases led to patient exclusion. Ten or more counts support this clonotype. Its antigen is unidentified. Study results and caveats: Ophthalmopathy progression was predicted by the model at roughly 69% sensitivity and approximately 72% specificity. With approximately 88% sensitivity and around 80% specificity, a 13-signature model separated ophthalmopathy from stable hyperthyroidism.

This CDR3 is 11 amino acids long. Trimming removed 7 bases from V and 0 bases from J, with 4 bases in between. Per germline, CDR1 MNHEY and CDR2 SVGAGI. This chain links TRBV6-5 with TRBJ2-7; the D is unclear. The sequence was collected from a woman in her late teens or twenties with Graves' ophthalmopathy. The material sequenced was peripheral blood. This CDR3 reads CASTVSYEQYF. CDR3 DNA sequence: TGTGCCAGCACAGTCTCCTACGAGCAGTACTTC.